The 24 T cell receptor beta chains below all came from one sample that was sequenced in a study of CD8+ T cells in alopecia areata. As the sequencing template, cDNA was produced by extracting RNA and reverse transcribing it. Sequenced by immunoSEQ multiplex PCR; TCRdb stores in-frame clones only, minus some. The sample lists some 180,000 clones; 56% were seen once. The sample taken for sequencing was CD8+ T cells sorted from blood. These receptors were taken from a human donor in good health.

The chain carries TRBV4-1 and TRBJ1-5; tentative D call: TRBD1 (6 bases). This CDR3 comprises 14 residues. V shed 3 bases and J shed 3 bases, with 9 bases lying between them. The germline V gene encodes CDR1 MGHRA and CDR2 YSYEKL. The CDR3 region has the DNA TGCGCCAGCAGCCAGGGACAAAACAATCAGCCCCAGCATTTT. Protein sequence: CASSQGQNNQPQHF.

The chain joins TRBV9 to TRBJ2-2, with D possibly matching TRBD1 (5 bases). V was shortened by 0 bases and J by 0 bases, with 12 bases between the two germline ends. CDR1 SGDLS and CDR2 YYNGEE come from the germline V gene. The CDR3 is 17 residues long. CDR3 sequence reads: CASSVGGSISNTGELFF. CDR3 in DNA: TGTGCCAGCAGCGTAGGGGGCAGCATATCGAACACCGGGGAGCTGTTTTTT.

This clone was seen only a few times. The gene calls are TRBV7-9 and TRBJ2-7; a weak D match, TRBD2 (7 bases). The CDR3 runs 15 residues. Looked up from germline, CDR1 is SEHNR and CDR2 is FQNEAQ (reference sequence). V lost 5 bases and J 2 bases, leaving 16 bases between the germline ends. As DNA, the CDR3 is TGTGCCAGCAGCCCCACCGGAGGGGGGGCCTACGAGCAGTACTTC. Residues: CASSPTGGGAYEQYF.

This chain joins TRBV29-1 and TRBJ1-2; the D is unclear. Germline-derived CDR1 and CDR2 are SQVTM and ANQGSEA. Trimming cost V 3 bases and J 4 bases, with 9 bases left between them. This CDR3 has 12 residues. CDR3 sequence: CSVDGQLYGYTF. The CDR3, as DNA: TGCAGCGTTGATGGGCAGCTCTATGGCTACACCTTC.

The rearrangement joins TRBV2 to TRBJ2-5, with D unresolved. Trimming took off 6 bases at V and 4 bases at J, with 12 bases between the two ends. Germline assignment: CDR1 SNHLY and CDR2 FYNNEI. This CDR3 has 13 residues. The CDR3 sequence: CASSVELGETQYF. The CDR3 coding sequence is TGTGCCAGCAGCGTAGAGTTGGGAGAGACCCAGTACTTC.

The chain carries TRBV4-1 and TRBJ2-1; weak D call: TRBD1 (5 bases). Germline V gene sequence: CDR1 MGHRA, CDR2 YSYEKL. The CDR3 spans 15 residues. V was pared by 0 bases and J by 3 bases, with 9 bases between. The CDR3 nucleotides are TGCGCCAGCAGCCAAGATCCAGGGAACTACAATGAGCAGTTCTTC. Translated: CASSQDPGNYNEQFF.

CDR3 residues: CASIPHAGGNTEAFF. The CDR3 DNA reads TGTGCCAGCATCCCACACGCGGGAGGGAACACTGAAGCTTTCTTT. This sequence joins TRBV2 and TRBJ1-1, with D uncertain. The CDR3 is 15 residues long. Trimming removed 7 bases from V and 1 base from J, with 16 bases in between. Germline V CDR1 and CDR2: SNHLY, FYNNEI.

The gene calls are TRBV9 and TRBJ1-3; D remains ambiguous. V lost 4 bases and J 0 bases, leaving 14 bases between the germline ends. The length of the CDR3 is 16 residues. In germline, CDR1 is SGDLS, CDR2 YYNGEE. The CDR3: CASSPFGRSSGNTIYF. CDR3 nucleotides: TGTGCCAGCAGCCCATTTGGACGGAGCTCTGGAAACACCATATATTTT.

The sample holds a few counts of this clone. The chain recombines TRBV4-1 with TRBJ2-5; 9 bases align to TRBD1. Germline V gene data show CDR1 as MGHRA and CDR2 as YSYEKL. The J segment lost 2 bases and the V segment lost 3 bases, leaving 7 bases of the junction unmatched. The CDR3 has 16 amino acids. CDR3 coding DNA: TGCGCCAGCAGCCAGGGGGACAGGGAGGTACAAGAGACCCAGTACTTC. It translates to CASSQGDREVQETQYF.

The chain combines TRBV4-2 with TRBJ2-3; the match to TRBD2 covers 12 bases. The length of the CDR3 is 17 residues. After removal of 3 bases from V and 9 bases from J, the junction contained 13 bases not matched to a gene. Looked up from germline, CDR1 is LGHNA and CDR2 is YNFKEQ. The DNA for the CDR3 is TGTGCCAGCAGCCACCTACTAGCGGGGGGAGATTCGGGCACGCAGTATTTT. Amino acid sequence: CASSHLLAGGDSGTQYF.

Here the CDR3 reads CASTDLTSGGTDTQYF. CDR3 coding DNA: TGTGCCAGCACCGACCTGACTAGCGGGGGCACAGATACGCAGTATTTT. The rearrangement uses TRBV27 and TRBJ2-3; TRBD2 aligns across 11 bases. The trim removed 7 bases at V and 1 base at J, leaving 7 bases unmatched. The CDR3 has 16 residues. Germline CDR1 MNHEY, CDR2 SMNVEV (reference sequence).

There are many counts of this clone. Different DNA sequences within this sample yield the same CDR3. The rearrangement joins TRBV6-5 to TRBJ2-3; 10 nucleotides align to TRBD1. The CDR3 has 14 amino acids. The germline V gene encodes CDR1 MNHEY and CDR2 SVGAGI. The junction had 4 bases not matched to a gene; V was cut back by 6 bases and J by 4 bases. CDR3: CASSRGQGADTQYF. Written as DNA, the CDR3 is TGTGCCAGCAGCAGAGGACAGGGGGCAGATACGCAGTATTTT.

The chain uses TRBV6-5 and TRBJ2-1, with D unresolved. Per the germline V gene, CDR1 is MNHEY and CDR2 is SVGAGI. The V end lost 8 bases, the J end lost 9 bases, and 17 bases lay between the germline ends. CDR3 size: 13 residues. CDR3 nucleotide sequence: TGTGCCAGCGGCCCTTTCGACTCTTTTGAGCAGTTCTTC. It is translated as CASGPFDSFEQFF.

This chain connects TRBV6-6 to TRBJ2-7, with TRBD1 identical over 10 bases. V was clipped by 5 bases and J by 2 bases; unmatched bases: 3. The germline CDR1 and CDR2 sequences are MNHNY and SVGAGI (reference sequence). This CDR3 is 14 amino acids long. Written as DNA, the CDR3 is TGTGCCAGCAGTCTGGACAGGGGGACCTACGAGCAGTACTTC. Residues: CASSLDRGTYEQYF.

The rearrangement links TRBV19 to TRBJ1-2; D is unresolved. Deletions cut 6 bases from V and 4 bases from J, with 9 bases between. This CDR3 is built from 12 residues. Germline V gene lookup returns CDR1 LNHDA and CDR2 SQIVND (reference sequence). CDR3 nucleotide sequence: TGTGCCAGTAGGGTCTCTACCTATGGCTACACCTTC. It is translated as CASRVSTYGYTF.

The V gene is TRBV29-1, the J gene TRBJ1-4; D may be TRBD1 (6 bases). CDR3 length: 16 amino acids. Germline V gene data show CDR1 as SQVTM and CDR2 as ANQGSEA. Between the trimmed V and J ends, which lost 0 bases and 8 bases, there was a span of 19 bases. Here the CDR3 DNA reads TGCAGCGTTGAAGACACCGGGCCAGGGGTAGAAGAAAAACTGTTTTTT. It is translated as CSVEDTGPGVEEKLFF. Based on the CDR3 plus reference TRBV29-1 and TRBJ1-4, the full variable domain is SAVISQKPSRDICQRGTSLTIQCQVDSQVTMMFWYRQQPGQSLTLIATANQGSEATYESGFVIDKFPISRPNLTFSTLTVSNMSPEDSSIYLCSVEDTGPGVEEKLFFGSGTQLSVL.

This clone was detected only once. The chain combines TRBV13 with TRBJ2-1; the D is unclear. Trimming removed 5 bases at V and 4 bases at J, with 12 bases between. The germline CDR1 and CDR2 sequences are PRHDT and FYEKMQ (reference sequence). CDR3 length equals 14 residues. The CDR3 coding sequence is TGTGCCAGCAGCCGCCCTGAGGCGTACAATGAGCAGTTCTTC. Translating gives CASSRPEAYNEQFF.

V and J are TRBV19 and TRBJ1-1; D is unresolved. V was trimmed by 7 bases and J by 3 bases, leaving 12 bases between them. Germline V gene sequence: CDR1 LNHDA, CDR2 SQIVND (reference sequence). This CDR3 has 13 residues. The CDR3 is CASKESLDTEAFF. The CDR3 DNA reads TGTGCCAGTAAGGAGAGTTTGGACACTGAAGCTTTCTTT.

This chain joins TRBV12-5 and TRBJ1-1; D remains ambiguous. This CDR3 comprises 10 residues. CDR1 LGHNT and CDR2 FRNRAP come from the germline V gene. Trimming stripped 2 bases from V and 6 bases from J, with 1 base between. DNA for the CDR3: TGTGCTAGTGGTTTGCCTGAAGCTTTCTTT. This encodes CASGLPEAFF. Full variable domain (remainder filled in from reference TRBV12-5 and TRBJ1-1): DARVTQTPRHKVTEMGQEVTMRCQPILGHNTVFWYRQTMMQGLELLAYFRNRAPLDDSGMPKDRFSAEMPDATLATLKIQPSEPRDSAVYFCASGLPEAFFGQGTRLTVV.

The chain combines TRBV29-1 with TRBJ2-5, with TRBD2 matching over 8 bases. V trimming: 7 bases; J trimming: 5 bases; junction bases outside the gene matches: 9. CDR3 length: 13 residues. Germline V gene data show CDR1 as SQVTM and CDR2 as ANQGSEA. CDR3 sequence (DNA): TGCAGCGCCTGGGGTAGCGGGGCGGAGACCCAGTACTTC. Protein: CSAWGSGAETQYF.

This chain connects TRBV6-1 to TRBJ2-5; a weak D match, TRBD2 (6 bases). CDR1 is MNHNS and CDR2 is SASEGT in the germline V gene. Between the trimmed V and J ends, which lost 3 bases and 10 bases, there was a span of 15 bases. The CDR3 is made up of 13 amino acids. CDR3 sequence reads: CASSDWGGPHQYF. The CDR3 coding sequence is TGTGCCAGCAGTGATTGGGGAGGCCCGCACCAGTACTTC.

The DNA for the CDR3 is TGTGCCAGCAGCGCTCACAGGGGGAGTAATGAAGCTTTCTTT. Amino acid sequence: CASSAHRGSNEAFF. The gene calls are TRBV9 and TRBJ1-1, with 8 bases fitting TRBD1. This CDR3 has 14 amino acids. Germline CDR1 SGDLS, CDR2 YYNGEE. The ends lost 3 bases at V and 7 bases at J; junction bases unmatched: 8. Full variable domain (outside the CDR3, taken from reference TRBV9 and TRBJ1-1): DSGVTQTPKHLITATGQRVTLRCSPRSGDLSVYWYQQSLDQGLQFLIQYYNGEERAKGNILERFSAQQFPDLHSELNLSSLELGDSALYFCASSAHRGSNEAFFGQGTRLTVV.

To note about this clone: The sample carries other DNA sequences with the same CDR3. The chain joins TRBV29-1 to TRBJ1-3; D uncertain. The CDR3 spans 12 residues. CDR1 is SQVTM, CDR2 ANQGSEA, per germline. V lost 4 bases and J 4 bases, leaving 8 bases between the germline ends. The CDR3 sequence: CSVVGSGNTIYF. In DNA form, the CDR3 reads TGCAGCGTTGTTGGGTCCGGAAACACCATATATTTT.

The chain couples TRBV29-1 to TRBJ2-5, with 8 bases matching TRBD2. Germline V gene data show CDR1 as SQVTM and CDR2 as ANQGSEA. The CDR3 sequence is 15 residues long. V trimming: 0 bases; J trimming: 3 bases; junction bases outside the gene matches: 6. The CDR3 region is CSVEDRRGAKETQYF. CDR3 sequence (DNA): TGCAGCGTTGAAGATCGGCGGGGGGCCAAAGAGACCCAGTACTTC.